What follows are 6 T cell receptor beta chains derived from one specimen sequenced in a study of T cell responses to AZD1222 COVID-19 vaccine. TCRdb's table, derived via immunoSEQ multiplex PCR, lists solely in-frame clones and lacks some. The repertoire includes over 95,000 clones, approximately 89% of them detected once, and roughly 4.7% sits in the top ten. The material was peripheral blood, obtained on day 0 of AZD1222 vaccination. Every receptor here comes from an adult in good health.

This rearrangement joins TRBV4-1 to TRBJ2-7, with D uncertain. The V gene's germline CDR1 is MGHRA and CDR2 YSYEKL. CDR3 length: 13 residues. The V end lost 0 bases, the J end lost 3 bases, and 6 bases lay between the germline ends. CDR3 coding DNA: TGCGCCAGCAGCCAAGATAACCTCTACGAGCAGTACTTC. Translation gives CASSQDNLYEQYF.

The rearrangement links TRBV19 to TRBJ1-1; D not certain. Trimming removed 0 bases from V and 1 base from J, with 9 bases in between. CDR1 LNHDA and CDR2 SQIVND come from the germline V gene (reference sequence). The CDR3 spans 15 residues. CDR3 residues: CASSIDSGENTEAFF. In nucleotides, the CDR3 is TGTGCCAGTAGTATAGATAGTGGGGAGAACACTGAAGCTTTCTTT.

The chain is built from TRBV7-9 and TRBJ1-5, with TRBD1 matching over 10 bases. Trimming cost V 3 bases and J 4 bases; bases outside gene matches: 12. Germline V CDR1 and CDR2: SEHNR, FQNEAQ (reference sequence). CDR3 length equals 18 residues. DNA for the CDR3: TGTGCCAGCAGCTTTACGGGACAGGGGATAGCGGGGAATCAGCCCCAGCATTTT. This sequence encodes CASSFTGQGIAGNQPQHF.

CDR3: CASSFSGTGNNEQFF. The CDR3 DNA reads TGTGCCAGCAGCTTTAGCGGGACCGGCAACAATGAGCAGTTCTTC. The chain carries TRBV7-3 and TRBJ2-1; TRBD2 matches at 8 bases. The CDR3 contains 15 residues. Germline loops: CDR1 SGHTA, CDR2 FQGTGA. J lost 5 bases, V lost 3 bases, and 6 bases had no gene match.

This chain uses TRBV19 with TRBJ2-1, with 14 positions matching TRBD2. Germline trimming cut 10 bases from V and 3 bases from J; bases unmatched to any gene: 8. Germline V gene sequence: CDR1 LNHDA, CDR2 SQIVND (reference sequence). This CDR3 contains 16 residues. The CDR3 region is CATRPTSGGVYNEQFF. Here the CDR3 DNA reads TGTGCCACGCGACCGACTAGCGGGGGGGTCTACAATGAGCAGTTCTTC.

This chain connects TRBV11-3 to TRBJ1-1; a weak D match, TRBD1 (6 bases). The CDR3 extends over 13 amino acids. Per germline, CDR1 SGHNT and CDR2 YENEEA. Trimming took off 2 bases at V and 5 bases at J, with 9 bases between the two ends. This CDR3 is CASSLTGRTEAFF. CDR3 nucleotides: TGTGCCAGCAGCTTAACAGGGCGGACTGAAGCTTTCTTT.